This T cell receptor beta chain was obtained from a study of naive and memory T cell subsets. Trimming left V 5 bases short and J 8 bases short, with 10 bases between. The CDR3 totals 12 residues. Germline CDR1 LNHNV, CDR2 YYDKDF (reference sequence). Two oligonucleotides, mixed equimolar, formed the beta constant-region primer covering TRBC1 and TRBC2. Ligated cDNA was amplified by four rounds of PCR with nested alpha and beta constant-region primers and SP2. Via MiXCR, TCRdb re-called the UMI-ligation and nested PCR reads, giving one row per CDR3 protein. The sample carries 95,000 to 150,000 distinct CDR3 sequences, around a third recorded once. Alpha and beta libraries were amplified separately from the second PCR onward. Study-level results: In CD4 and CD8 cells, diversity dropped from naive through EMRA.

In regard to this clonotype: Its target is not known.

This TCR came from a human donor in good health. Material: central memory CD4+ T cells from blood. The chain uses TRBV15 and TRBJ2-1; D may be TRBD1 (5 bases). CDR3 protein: CATSARADEQFF. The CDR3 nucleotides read TGTGCCACCAGCGCCAGGGCGGATGAGCAGTTCTTC.